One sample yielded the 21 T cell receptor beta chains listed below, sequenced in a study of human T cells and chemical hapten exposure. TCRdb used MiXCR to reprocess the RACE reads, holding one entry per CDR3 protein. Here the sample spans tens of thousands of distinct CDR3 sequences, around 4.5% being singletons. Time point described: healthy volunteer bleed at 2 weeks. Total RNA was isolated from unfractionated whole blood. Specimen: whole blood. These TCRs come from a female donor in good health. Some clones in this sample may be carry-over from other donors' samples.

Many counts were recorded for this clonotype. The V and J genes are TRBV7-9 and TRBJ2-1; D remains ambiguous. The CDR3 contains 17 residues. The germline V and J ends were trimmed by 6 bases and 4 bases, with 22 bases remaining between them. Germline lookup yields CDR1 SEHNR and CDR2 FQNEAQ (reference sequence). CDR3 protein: CASSPWWGGYPYNEQFF. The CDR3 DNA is TGTGCCAGCAGTCCCTGGTGGGGTGGATATCCATACAATGAGCAGTTCTTC.

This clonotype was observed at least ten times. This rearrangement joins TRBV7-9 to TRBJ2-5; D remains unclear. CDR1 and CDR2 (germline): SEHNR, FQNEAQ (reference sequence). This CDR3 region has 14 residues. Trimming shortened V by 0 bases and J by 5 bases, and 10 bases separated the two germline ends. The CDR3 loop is CASSLAWMGETQYF. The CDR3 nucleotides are TGTGCCAGCAGCTTAGCTTGGATGGGCGAGACCCAGTACTTC.

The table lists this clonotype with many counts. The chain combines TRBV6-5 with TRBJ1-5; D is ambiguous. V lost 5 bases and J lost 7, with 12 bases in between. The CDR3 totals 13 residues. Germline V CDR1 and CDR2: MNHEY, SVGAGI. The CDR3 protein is CASSLSRIQPQHF. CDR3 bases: TGTGCCAGCAGTCTTTCTAGGATCCAGCCCCAGCATTTT.

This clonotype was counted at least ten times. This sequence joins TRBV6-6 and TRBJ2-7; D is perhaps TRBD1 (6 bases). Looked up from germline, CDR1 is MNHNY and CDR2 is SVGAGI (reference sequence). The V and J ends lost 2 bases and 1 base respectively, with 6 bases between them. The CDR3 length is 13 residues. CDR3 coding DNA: TGTGCCAGCAGTTACGGACAGTCCTACGAGCAGTACTTC. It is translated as CASSYGQSYEQYF.

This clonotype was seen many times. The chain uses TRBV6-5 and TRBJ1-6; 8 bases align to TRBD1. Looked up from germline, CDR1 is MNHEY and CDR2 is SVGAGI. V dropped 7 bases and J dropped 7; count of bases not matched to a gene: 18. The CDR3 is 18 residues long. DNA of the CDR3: TGTGCCAGCATCACACTACTCGGACAGGGTAGGCGCAATTCACCCCTCCACTTT. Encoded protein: CASITLLGQGRRNSPLHF.

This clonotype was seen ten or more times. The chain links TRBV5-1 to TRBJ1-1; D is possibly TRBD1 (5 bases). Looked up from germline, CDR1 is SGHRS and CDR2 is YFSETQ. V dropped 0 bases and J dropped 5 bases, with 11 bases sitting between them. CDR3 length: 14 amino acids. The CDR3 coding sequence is TGCGCCAGCAGCTTGGCCGGGGCGCGGACTGAAGCTTTCTTT. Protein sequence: CASSLAGARTEAFF.

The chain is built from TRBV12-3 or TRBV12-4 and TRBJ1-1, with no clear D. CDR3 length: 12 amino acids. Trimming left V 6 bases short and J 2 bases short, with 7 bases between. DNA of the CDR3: TGTGCCAGCAGGGCTGGAAACACTGAAGCTTTCTTT. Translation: CASRAGNTEAFF.

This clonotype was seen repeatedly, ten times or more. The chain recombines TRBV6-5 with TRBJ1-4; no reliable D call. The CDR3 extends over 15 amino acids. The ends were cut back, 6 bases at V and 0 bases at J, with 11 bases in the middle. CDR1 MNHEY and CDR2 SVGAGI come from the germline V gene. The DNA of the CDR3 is TGTGCCAGCAGATATTTAGCGGCAACTAATGAAAAACTGTTTTTT. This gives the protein CASRYLAATNEKLFF.

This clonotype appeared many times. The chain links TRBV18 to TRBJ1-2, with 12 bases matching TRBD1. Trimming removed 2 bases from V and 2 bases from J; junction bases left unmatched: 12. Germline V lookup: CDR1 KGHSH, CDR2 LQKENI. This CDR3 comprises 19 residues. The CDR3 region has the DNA TGTGCCAGCTCACCATTGGTTGCGGGACAGGGGGCGAGGAACTATGGCTACACCTTC. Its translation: CASSPLVAGQGARNYGYTF.

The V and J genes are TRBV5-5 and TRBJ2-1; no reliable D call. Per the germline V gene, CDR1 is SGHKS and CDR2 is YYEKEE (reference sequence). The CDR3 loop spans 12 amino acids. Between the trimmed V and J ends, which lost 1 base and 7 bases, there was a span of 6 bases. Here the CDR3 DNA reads TGTGCCAGCAGCTTGATAGGTAATGAGCAGTTCTTC. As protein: CASSLIGNEQFF.

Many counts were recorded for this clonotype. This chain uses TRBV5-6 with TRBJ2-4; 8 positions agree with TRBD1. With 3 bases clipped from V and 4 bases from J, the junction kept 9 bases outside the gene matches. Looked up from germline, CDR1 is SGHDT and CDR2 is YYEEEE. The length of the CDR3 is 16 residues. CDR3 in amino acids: CASSSIGQGRKNIQYF. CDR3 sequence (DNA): TGTGCCAGCAGCTCCATAGGACAGGGCCGAAAAAACATTCAGTACTTC. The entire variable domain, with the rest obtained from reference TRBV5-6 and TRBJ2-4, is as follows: DAGVTQSPTHLIKTRGQQVTLRCSPKSGHDTVSWYQQALGQGPQFIFQYYEEEERQRGNFPDRFSGHQFPNYSSELNVNALLLGDSALYLCASSSIGQGRKNIQYFGAGTRLSVL.

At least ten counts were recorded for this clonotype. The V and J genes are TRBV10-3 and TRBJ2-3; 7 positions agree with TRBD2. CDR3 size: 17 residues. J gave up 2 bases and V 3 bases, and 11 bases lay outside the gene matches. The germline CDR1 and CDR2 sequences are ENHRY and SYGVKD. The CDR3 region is CAISDSKWRGTTDTQYF. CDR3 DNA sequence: TGTGCCATCAGTGATTCTAAATGGCGGGGGACCACAGATACGCAGTATTTT.

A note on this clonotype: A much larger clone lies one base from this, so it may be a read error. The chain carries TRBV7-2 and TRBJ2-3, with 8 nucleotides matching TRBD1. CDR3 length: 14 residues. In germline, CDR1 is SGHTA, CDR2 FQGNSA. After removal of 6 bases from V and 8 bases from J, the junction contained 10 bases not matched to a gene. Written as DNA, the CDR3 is TGTGCCAGCAGAAGGGGCGACAGGGGTGGTACGCAGTATTTT. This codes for CASRRGDRGGTQYF.

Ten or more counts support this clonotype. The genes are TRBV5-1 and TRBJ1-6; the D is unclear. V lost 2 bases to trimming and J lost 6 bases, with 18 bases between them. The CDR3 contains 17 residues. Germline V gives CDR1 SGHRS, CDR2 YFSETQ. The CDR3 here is CASSLRSEGLGNSPLHF. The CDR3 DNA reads TGCGCCAGCAGCTTAAGGTCGGAGGGATTGGGTAATTCACCCCTCCACTTT.

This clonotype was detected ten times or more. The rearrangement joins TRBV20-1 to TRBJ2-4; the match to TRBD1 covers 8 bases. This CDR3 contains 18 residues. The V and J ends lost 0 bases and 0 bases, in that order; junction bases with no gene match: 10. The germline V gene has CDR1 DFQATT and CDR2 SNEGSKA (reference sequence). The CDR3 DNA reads TGCAGTGCTAGAGATGGGCAGGGGGCTCCCAAAGCCAAAAACATTCAGTACTTC. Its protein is CSARDGQGAPKAKNIQYF.

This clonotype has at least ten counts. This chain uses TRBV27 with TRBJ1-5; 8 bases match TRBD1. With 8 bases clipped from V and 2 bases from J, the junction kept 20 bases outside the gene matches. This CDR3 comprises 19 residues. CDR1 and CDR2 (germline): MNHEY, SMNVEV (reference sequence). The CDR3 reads CASGEGDRLLFRGNQPQHF. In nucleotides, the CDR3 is TGTGCCAGCGGAGAAGGGGACAGGCTTCTTTTTCGGGGCAATCAGCCCCAGCATTTT.

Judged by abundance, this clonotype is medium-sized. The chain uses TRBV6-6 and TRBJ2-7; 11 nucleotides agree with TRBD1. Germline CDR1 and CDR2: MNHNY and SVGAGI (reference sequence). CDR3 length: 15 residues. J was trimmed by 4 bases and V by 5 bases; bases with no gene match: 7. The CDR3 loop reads CASSLTGTGGYEQYF. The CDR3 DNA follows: TGTGCCAGCAGTCTTACCGGGACAGGGGGGTACGAGCAGTACTTC.

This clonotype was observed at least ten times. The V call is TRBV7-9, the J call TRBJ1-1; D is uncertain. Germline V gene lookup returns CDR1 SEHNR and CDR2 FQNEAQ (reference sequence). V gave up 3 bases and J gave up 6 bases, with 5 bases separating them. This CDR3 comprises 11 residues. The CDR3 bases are TGTGCCAGCAGCTTTAACTCTGAAGCTTTCTTT. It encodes CASSFNSEAFF.

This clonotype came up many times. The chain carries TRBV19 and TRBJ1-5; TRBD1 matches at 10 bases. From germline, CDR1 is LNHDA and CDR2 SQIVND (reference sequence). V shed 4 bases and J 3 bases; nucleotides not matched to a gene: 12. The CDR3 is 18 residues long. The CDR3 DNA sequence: TGTGCCAGTAGTACCCCGGGACAGGGGAAATTGGACAATCAGCCCCAGCATTTT. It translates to CASSTPGQGKLDNQPQHF. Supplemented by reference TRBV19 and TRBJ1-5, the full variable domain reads DGGITQSPKYLFRKEGQNVTLSCEQNLNHDAMYWYRQDPGQGLRLIYYSQIVNDFQKGDIAEGYSVSREKKESFPLTVTSAQKNPTAFYLCASSTPGQGKLDNQPQHFGDGTRLSIL.

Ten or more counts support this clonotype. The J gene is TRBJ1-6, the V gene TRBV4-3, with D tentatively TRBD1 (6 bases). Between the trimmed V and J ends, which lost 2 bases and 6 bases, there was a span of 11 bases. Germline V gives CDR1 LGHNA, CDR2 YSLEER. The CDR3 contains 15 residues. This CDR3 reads CASSQRTETNSPLHF. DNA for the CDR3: TGCGCCAGCAGCCAAAGGACAGAGACTAATTCACCCCTCCACTTT.

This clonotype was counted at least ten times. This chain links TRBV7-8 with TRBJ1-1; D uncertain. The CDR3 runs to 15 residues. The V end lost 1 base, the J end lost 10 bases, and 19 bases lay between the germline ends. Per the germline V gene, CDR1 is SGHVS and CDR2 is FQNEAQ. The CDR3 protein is CASSLGRVWAYGAFF. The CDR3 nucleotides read TGTGCCAGCAGCTTAGGTCGGGTCTGGGCCTATGGAGCTTTCTTT.